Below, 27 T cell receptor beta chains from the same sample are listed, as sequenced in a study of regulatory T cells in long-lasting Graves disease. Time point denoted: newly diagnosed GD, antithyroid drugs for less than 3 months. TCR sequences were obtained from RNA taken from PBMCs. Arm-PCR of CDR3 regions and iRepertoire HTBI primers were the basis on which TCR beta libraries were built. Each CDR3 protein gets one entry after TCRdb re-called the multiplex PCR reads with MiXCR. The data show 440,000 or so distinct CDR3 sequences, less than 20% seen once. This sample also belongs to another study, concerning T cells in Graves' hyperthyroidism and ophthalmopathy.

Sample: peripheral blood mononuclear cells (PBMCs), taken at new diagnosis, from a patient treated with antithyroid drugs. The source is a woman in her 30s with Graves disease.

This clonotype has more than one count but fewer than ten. The CDR3 bases are TGTGCCAGCAGTTTGGGGGGACAGGGGGCTTTTGAGCAGTTCTTC. Protein sequence: CASSLGGQGAFEQFF. The chain couples TRBV12-3 or TRBV12-4 to TRBJ2-1, with TRBD1 identical over 12 bases. The CDR3 is 15 residues long. Trimming removed 3 bases from V and 9 bases from J; junction bases left unmatched: 6.

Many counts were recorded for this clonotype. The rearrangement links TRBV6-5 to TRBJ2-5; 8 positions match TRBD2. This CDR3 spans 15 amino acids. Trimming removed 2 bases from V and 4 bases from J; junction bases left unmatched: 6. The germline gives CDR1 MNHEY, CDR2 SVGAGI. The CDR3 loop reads CASSYGREERETQYF. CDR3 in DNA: TGTGCCAGCAGTTACGGGCGGGAGGAGAGAGAGACCCAGTACTTC.

The CDR3 coding sequence is TGCGCCAGCAGCTTCACTCCAGGGGAGGTAAACGAGCAGTACTTC. It specifies CASSFTPGEVNEQYF. This chain connects TRBV4-1 to TRBJ2-7; D tentatively reads TRBD1 or TRBD2 (6 bases each). The CDR3 consists of 15 residues. The germline V gene encodes CDR1 MGHRA and CDR2 YSYEKL. Trimming took 5 bases from V and 5 from J, leaving 19 bases between them.

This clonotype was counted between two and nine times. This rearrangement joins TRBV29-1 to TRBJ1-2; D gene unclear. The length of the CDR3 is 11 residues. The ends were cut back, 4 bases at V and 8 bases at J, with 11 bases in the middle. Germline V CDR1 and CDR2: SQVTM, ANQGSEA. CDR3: CSVVALDGYTF. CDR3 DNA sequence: TGCAGCGTTGTGGCATTGGACGGCTACACCTTC.

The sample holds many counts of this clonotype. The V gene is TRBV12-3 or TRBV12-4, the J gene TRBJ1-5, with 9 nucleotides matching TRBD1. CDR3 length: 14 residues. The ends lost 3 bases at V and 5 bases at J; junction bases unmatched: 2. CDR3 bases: TGTGCCAGCAGTTTCCGGACAGGGGATCAGCCCCAGCATTTT. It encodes CASSFRTGDQPQHF.

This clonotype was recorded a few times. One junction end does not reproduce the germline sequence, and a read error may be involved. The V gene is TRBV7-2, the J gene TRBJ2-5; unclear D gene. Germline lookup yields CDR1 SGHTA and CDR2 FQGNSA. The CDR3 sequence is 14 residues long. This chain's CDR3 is CASNLSGPWETQYF. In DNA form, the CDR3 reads TGTGCCAGCAACTTATCCGGGCCCTGGGAGACCCAGTACTTC.

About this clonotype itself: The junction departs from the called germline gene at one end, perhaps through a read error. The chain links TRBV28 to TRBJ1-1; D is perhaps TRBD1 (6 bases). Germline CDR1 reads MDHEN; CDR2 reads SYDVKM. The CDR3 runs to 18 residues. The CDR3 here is CASSLGGAPGQPNTGAFF. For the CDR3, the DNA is TGTGCCAGCAGTTTGGGGGGGGCCCCCGGACAGCCGAACACTGGAGCTTTCTTT.

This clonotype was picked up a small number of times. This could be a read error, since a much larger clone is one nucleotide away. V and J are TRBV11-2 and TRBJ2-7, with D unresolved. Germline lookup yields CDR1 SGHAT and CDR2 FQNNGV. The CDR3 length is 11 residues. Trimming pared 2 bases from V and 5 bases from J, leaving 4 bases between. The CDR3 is CASSLRHEQYF. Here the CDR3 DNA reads TGTGCCAGCAGCTTAAGGCACGAGCAGTACTTC.

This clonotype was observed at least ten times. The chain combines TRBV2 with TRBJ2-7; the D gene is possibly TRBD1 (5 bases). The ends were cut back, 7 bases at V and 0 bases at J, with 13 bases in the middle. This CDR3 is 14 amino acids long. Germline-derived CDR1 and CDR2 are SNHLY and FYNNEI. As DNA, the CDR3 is TGTGCCAGCACTTTGACAGTTTCCTCCTACGAGCAGTACTTC. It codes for CASTLTVSSYEQYF.

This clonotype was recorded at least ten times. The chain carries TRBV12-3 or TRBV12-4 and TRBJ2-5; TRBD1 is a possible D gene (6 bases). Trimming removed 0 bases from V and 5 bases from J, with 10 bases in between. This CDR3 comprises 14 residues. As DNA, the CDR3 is TGTGCCAGCAGTTTAGCCACAGGGCAGGAGACCCAGTACTTC. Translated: CASSLATGQETQYF.

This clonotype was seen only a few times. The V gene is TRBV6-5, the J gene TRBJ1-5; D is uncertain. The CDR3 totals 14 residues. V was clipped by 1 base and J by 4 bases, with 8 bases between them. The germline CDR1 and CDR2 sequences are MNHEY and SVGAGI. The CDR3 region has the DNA TGTGCCAGCAGTTACTGTTGTACTAATCAGCCCCAGCATTTT. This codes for CASSYCCTNQPQHF.

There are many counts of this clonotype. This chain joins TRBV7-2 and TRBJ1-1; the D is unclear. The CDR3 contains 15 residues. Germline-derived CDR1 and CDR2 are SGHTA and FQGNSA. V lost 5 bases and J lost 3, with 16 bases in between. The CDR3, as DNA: TGTGCCAGCAGCCTTTCGGGATCGAAGGACACTGAAGCTTTCTTT. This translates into CASSLSGSKDTEAFF.

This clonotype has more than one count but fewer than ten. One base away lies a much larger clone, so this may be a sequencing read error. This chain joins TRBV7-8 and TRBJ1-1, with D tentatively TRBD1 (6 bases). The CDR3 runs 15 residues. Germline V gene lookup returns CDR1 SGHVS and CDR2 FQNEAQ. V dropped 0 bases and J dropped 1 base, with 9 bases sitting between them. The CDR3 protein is CASSLAQGTNTEAFF. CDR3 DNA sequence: TGTGCCAGCAGCTTAGCGCAGGGGACGAACACTGAAGCTTTCTTT.

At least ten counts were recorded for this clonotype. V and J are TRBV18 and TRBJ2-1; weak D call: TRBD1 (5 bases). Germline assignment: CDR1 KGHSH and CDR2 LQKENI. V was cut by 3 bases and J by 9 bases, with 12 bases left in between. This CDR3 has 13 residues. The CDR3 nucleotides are TGTGCCAGCTCACCCCAAGACAGAGCTGAGCAGTTCTTC. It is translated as CASSPQDRAEQFF.

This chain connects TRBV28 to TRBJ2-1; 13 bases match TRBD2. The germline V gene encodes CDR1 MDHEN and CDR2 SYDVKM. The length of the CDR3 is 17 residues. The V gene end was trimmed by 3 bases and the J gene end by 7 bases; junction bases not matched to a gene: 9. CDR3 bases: TGTGCCAGCAGTTTCCCCGGACTAGCGGGAGAGTTTAATGAGCAGTTCTTC. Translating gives CASSFPGLAGEFNEQFF.

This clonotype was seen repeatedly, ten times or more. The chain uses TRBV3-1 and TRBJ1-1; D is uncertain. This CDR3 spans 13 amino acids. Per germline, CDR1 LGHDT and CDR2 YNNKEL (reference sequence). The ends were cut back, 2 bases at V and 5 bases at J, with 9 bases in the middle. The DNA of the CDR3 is TGTGCCAGCAGCCAAAACAGAGGAACTGAAGCTTTCTTT. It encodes CASSQNRGTEAFF. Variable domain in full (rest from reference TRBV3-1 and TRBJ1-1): DTAVSQTPKYLVTQMGNDKSIKCEQNLGHDTMYWYKQDSKKFLKIMFSYNNKELIINETVPNRFSPKSPDKAHLNLHINSLELGDSAVYFCASSQNRGTEAFFGQGTRLTVV.

CDR3 DNA sequence: TGTGCCAGCAGCTTGGGTCTAGGGGGCATGTTCGATGAGCAGTTCTTC. Residues: CASSLGLGGMFDEQFF. This rearrangement joins TRBV5-6 to TRBJ2-1, with 7 bases aligning to TRBD1. CDR3 length: 16 amino acids. J was trimmed by 8 bases and V by 0 bases; bases with no gene match: 11. CDR1 and CDR2 from the germline V gene are SGHDT and YYEEEE.

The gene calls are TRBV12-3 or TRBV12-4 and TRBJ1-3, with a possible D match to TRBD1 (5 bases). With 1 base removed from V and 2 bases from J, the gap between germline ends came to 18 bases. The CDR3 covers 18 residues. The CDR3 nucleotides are TGTGCCAGCAGTTTAGACACCCAGGCCGGGGCGGCTGGAAACACCATATATTTT. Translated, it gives CASSLDTQAGAAGNTIYF.

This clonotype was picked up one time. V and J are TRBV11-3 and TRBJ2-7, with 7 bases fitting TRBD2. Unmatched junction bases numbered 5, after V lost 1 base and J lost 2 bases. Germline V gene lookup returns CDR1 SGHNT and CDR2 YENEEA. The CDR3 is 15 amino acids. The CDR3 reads CASSLGGGGTYEQYF. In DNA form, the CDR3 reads TGTGCCAGCAGCTTAGGGGGCGGGGGAACCTACGAGCAGTACTTC.

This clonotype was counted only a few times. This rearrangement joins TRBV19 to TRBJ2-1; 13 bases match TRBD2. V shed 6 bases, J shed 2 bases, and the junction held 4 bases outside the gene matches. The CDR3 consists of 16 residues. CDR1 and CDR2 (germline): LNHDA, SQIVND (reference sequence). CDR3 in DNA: TGTGCCAGTAGAAGGACTAGCGGGAGTGCCTACAATGAGCAGTTCTTC. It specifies CASRRTSGSAYNEQFF.

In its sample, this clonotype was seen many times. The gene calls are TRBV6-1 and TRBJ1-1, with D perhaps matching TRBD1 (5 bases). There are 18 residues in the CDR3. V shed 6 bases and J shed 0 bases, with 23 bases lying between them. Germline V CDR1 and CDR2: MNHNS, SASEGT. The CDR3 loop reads CASRQFIAGPNLNTEAFF. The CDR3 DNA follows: TGTGCCAGCAGACAATTTATAGCGGGGCCCAACTTGAACACTGAAGCTTTCTTT.

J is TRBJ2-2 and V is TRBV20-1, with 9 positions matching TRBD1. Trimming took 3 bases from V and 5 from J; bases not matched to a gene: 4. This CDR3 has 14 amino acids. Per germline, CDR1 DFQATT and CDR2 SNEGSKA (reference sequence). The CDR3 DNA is TGCAGTGCTAGGTTCGGACAGGGGACCGGGGAGCTGTTTTTT. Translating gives CSARFGQGTGELFF.

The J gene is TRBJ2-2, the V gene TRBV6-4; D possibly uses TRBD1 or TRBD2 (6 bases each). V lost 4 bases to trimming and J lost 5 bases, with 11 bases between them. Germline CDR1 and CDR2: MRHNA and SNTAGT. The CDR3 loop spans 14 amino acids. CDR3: CASSGEGGTGELFF. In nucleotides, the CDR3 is TGTGCCAGCAGTGGAGAGGGGGGTACCGGGGAGCTGTTTTTT.

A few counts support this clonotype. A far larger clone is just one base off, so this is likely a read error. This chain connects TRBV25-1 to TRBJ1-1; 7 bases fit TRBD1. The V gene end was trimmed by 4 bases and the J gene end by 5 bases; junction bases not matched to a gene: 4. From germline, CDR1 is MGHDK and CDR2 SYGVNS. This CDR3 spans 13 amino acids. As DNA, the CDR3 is TGTGCCAGCAGTGTTAACAGGGGAACTGAAGCTTTCTTT. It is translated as CASSVNRGTEAFF.

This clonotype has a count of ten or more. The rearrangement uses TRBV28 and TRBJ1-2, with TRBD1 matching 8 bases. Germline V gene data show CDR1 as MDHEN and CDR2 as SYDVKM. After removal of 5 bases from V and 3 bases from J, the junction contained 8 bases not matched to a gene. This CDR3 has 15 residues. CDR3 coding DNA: TGTGCCAGCAGTCACGGGACAGGAATTGACTATGGCTACACCTTC. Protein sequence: CASSHGTGIDYGYTF.

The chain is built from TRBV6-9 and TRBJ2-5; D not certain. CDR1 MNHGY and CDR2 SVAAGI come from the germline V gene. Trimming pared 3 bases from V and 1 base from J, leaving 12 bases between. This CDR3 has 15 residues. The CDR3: CASSYLARRQETQYF. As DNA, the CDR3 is TGTGCCAGCAGTTACCTCGCCCGGCGCCAAGAGACCCAGTACTTC.

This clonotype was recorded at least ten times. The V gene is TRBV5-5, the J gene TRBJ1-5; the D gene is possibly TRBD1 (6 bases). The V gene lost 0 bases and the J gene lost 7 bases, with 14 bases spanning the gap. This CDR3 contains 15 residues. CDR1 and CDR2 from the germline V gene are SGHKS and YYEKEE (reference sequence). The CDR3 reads CASSLEPTGIQPQHF. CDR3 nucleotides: TGTGCCAGCAGCTTGGAACCAACAGGGATCCAGCCCCAGCATTTT. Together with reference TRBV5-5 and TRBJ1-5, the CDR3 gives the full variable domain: DAGVTQSPTHLIKTRGQQVTLRCSPISGHKSVSWYQQVLGQGPQFIFQYYEKEERGRGNFPDRFSARQFPNYSSELNVNALLLGDSALYLCASSLEPTGIQPQHFGDGTRLSIL.